The clone carrying this T cell receptor beta chain has a count of ten or more. This sample is drawn from a study of T cells after yellow fever vaccination. Using its own MiXCR run on the 5' RACE reads, TCRdb lists one record per CDR3 protein. The sample has some 400,000 distinct CDR3 sequences, around 6.4% seen once. Trimming left V 1 base short and J 5 bases short, with 20 bases between. From germline, CDR1 is DFQATT and CDR2 SNEGSKA (reference sequence). The CDR3 has 16 residues. The receptor comes from a man aged 25 to 40 who received the YFV17D yellow fever vaccine. The gene calls are TRBV20-1 and TRBJ2-5, with D unclear. Sequenced here: PBMCs, sampled 5 days after the yellow fever booster vaccination. CDR3 in amino acids: CSARGLVDPLVETQYF. In nucleotides, the CDR3 is TGCAGTGCTAGAGGGCTAGTGGACCCCTTAGTGGAGACCCAGTACTTC.